This T cell receptor (beta chain) was obtained from a study of tumor and adjacent non-tumor tissue in lung cancer. Looking at the study overall: Patients were aged about 31 to 85, 10 men and about 5 women, stage I to III. Overall study findings and caveats: TCR diversity was significantly greater in tumor than normal lung tissue. Top 100 clones took a larger repertoire share in normal lung.

Remarks on this clonotype: The antigen remains unidentified.

The CDR3 has 14 residues. From germline, CDR1 is ENHRY and CDR2 SYGVKD. Trimming removed 2 bases from V and 11 bases from J, with 17 bases in between. A modified ARM-PCR protocol with three rounds of nested PCR amplified TCRbeta. TCRdb redid the calling of the multiplex PCR reads with MiXCR, one entry per CDR3 protein. The sample carries 120,000 or so distinct CDR3 sequences, roughly 67% recorded once. No cell sorting was done before RNA was extracted from the tissue. The material sequenced was lung tumor tissue. The receptor's source is a man aged 30-40 years with non-small cell lung cancer. V and J are TRBV10-3 and TRBJ2-3; TRBD2 might be the D (7 bases). CDR3 amino acids: CAISERGGTYMQYF. CDR3 nucleotide sequence: TGTGCCATCAGTGAGAGGGGGGGCACATATATGCAGTATTTT.